This TCR beta chain is drawn from a study of blood T cell repertoires in COVID-19. Across the whole study: The study drew acute and convalescent COVID-19 samples from the United States, Italy and Spain.

Study members were between about 18 and 100 years old and lived in over 20 US regions. Cohorts were determined from participant-reported clinical history. In the source study's methods: Using reference gene primer amplification, nucleated cell counts were estimated. The method was immunoSEQ multiplex PCR; TCRdb's version includes in-frame clones alone and lacks a portion of them. V, J and clone size were drawn from that table, and D and trimming were deduced from the DNA. The data hold hundreds of thousands of clones, with around 92% observed a single time. The CDR3 spans 17 residues. Germline-derived CDR1 and CDR2 are LNHDA and SQIVND (reference sequence). Trimming left V 0 bases short and J 4 bases short, with 18 bases between.

The sample consisted of PBMCs or T cells enriched from blood (not recorded which). This chain uses TRBV19 with TRBJ1-1; D call uncertain. This receptor was taken from a woman in her fifties or sixties who had been exposed to COVID-19. The DNA for the CDR3 is TGTGCCAGTAGTATAGATTCGGCTGCAGGCGCCGCCACTGAAGCTTTCTTT. It encodes CASSIDSAAGAATEAFF.